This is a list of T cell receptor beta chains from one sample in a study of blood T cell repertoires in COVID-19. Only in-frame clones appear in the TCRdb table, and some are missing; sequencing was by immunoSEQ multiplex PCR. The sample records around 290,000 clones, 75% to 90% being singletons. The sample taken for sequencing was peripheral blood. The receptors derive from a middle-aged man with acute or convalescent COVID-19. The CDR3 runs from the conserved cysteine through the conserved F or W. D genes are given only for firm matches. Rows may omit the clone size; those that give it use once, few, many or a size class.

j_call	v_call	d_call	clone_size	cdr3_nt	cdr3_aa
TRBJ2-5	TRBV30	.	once	TGTGCCTGGGGGGCTGGAACAGCTTTCCAAGAGACCCAGTACTTC	CAWGAGTAFQETQYF
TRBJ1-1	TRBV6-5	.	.	TGTGCCAGCAGTTACGGGGCAGGGGCGGCCACTGAAGCTTTCTTT	CASSYGAGAATEAFF
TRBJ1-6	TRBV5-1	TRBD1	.	TGCGCCAGCAGTTCGGGACAGGGAAAAGGATCACCCCTCCACTTT	CASSSGQGKGSPLHF
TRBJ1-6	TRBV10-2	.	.	TGCGCCAGCAGTCAGGAGGGGGAGGGGAATTCACCCCTCCACTTT	CASSQEGEGNSPLHF
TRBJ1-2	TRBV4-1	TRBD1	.	TGCGCCAGCAGCCAAGAGGCAGGGGGTGGCTACACCTTC	CASSQEAGGGYTF
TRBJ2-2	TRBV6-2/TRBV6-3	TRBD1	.	TGTGCCAGCAGTTTTAGACAGGGGGTGAGAACCGGGGAGCTGTTTTTT	CASSFRQGVRTGELFF
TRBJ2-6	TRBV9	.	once	TGTGCCAGCAGCCCTCGGACTCGGACGGATGGTGCCAACGTCCTGACTTTC	CASSPRTRTDGANVLTF
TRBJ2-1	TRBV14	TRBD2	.	TGTGCCAGCAGTCAAAGCGGGGAAAGACGGAATGAGCAGTTCTTC	CASSQSGERRNEQFF
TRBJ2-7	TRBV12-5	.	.	TGTGCTAGTGGTTTGGGACAGGCAGACCGCCACGAGCAGTACTTC	CASGLGQADRHEQYF
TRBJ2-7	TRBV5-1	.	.	TGCGCCAGCAGCTACTCAGGAGTGGGGCCTTCCTACGAGCAGTACTTC	CASSYSGVGPSYEQYF
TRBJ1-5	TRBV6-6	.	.	TGTGCCAGCAGTCGTTCTCGCAATGGACGGGACAATCAGCCCCAGCATTTT	CASSRSRNGRDNQPQHF
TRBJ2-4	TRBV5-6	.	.	TGTGCCAGCAGCTTGATTGGCAGGGGTATGGACATTCAGTACTTC	CASSLIGRGMDIQYF
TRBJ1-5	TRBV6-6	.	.	TGTGCCAGCAGTCCAATGGGGGGAGCCTCCAATCAGCCCCAGCATTTT	CASSPMGGASNQPQHF
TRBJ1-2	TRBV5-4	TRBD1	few	TGTGCCAGCAGCTTTTGGCAGGGGGGCTATGGCTACACCTTC	CASSFWQGGYGYTF
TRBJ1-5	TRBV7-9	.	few	TGTGCCAGCAGCTTGGTGGGAGATGGGCCCCAGCATTTT	CASSLVGDGPQHF
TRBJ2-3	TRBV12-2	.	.	TGTGCAAGTCGCCCCCGGCGGGCGAACCCCCGCTCTAGCACAGATACGCAGTATTTT	CASRPRRANPRSSTDTQYF
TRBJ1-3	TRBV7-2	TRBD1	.	TGTGCCAGCAGCTTGGGACAGGGGCCAAACACCATATATTTT	CASSLGQGPNTIYF
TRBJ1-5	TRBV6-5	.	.	TGTGCCAGCACGTCAACCGAGATTCTCAATCAGCCCCAGCATTTT	CASTSTEILNQPQHF
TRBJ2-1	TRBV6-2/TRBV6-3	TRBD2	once	TGTGCCAGCAGCCCCCCTCAGCGGGGGGCGTACAATGAGCAGTTCTTC	CASSPPQRGAYNEQFF
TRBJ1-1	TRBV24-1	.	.	TGTGCCACCAGTGATAGTAGGGACGGGGGGCAGGAAGCTTTCTTT	CATSDSRDGGQEAFF
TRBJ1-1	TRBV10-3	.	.	TGTGCCATCAGTGAGTTTTTAACGGGGACTGAAGCTTTCTTT	CAISEFLTGTEAFF
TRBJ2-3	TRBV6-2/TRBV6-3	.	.	TGTGCCAGCAGTTACTCCTCCAGTGAACAAACAGATACGCAGTATTTT	CASSYSSSEQTDTQYF
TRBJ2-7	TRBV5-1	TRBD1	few	TGCGCCAGCAGCTCCCTCCGGGACAGGGGTATCTACGAGCAGTACTTC	CASSSLRDRGIYEQYF
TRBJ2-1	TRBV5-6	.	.	TGTGCCAGCAGCTTGAATCTTGGAGCGATACCAAACAATGAGCAGTTCTTC	CASSLNLGAIPNNEQFF
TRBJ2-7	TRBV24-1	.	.	TGTGCCACCAAGCTAGGCGGCCCCTACGAGCAGTACTTC	CATKLGGPYEQYF
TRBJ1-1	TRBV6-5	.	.	TGTGCCAGCAGTTCCCAGGGGACAGAAGCTTTCTTT	CASSSQGTEAFF
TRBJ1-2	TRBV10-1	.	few	TGCGCCAGCAGTCAGGGGACTAACTATGGCTACACCTTC	CASSQGTNYGYTF
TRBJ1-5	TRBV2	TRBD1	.	TGTGCCAGCAGCCGGACAGGGCCGTATTATAGCAATCAGCCCCAGCATTTT	CASSRTGPYYSNQPQHF
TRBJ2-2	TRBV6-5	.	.	TGTGCCAGCAGTTACTCAGTTGCGAGGACTAACGGGGAGCTGTTTTTT	CASSYSVARTNGELFF
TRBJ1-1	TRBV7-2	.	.	TGTGCCAGCAGCTTGGACAGGAACACTGAAGCTTTCTTT	CASSLDRNTEAFF
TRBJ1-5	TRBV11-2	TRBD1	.	TGTGCCAGCAGCCCGGACAGGTCATTCGGCAATCAGCCCCAGCATTTT	CASSPDRSFGNQPQHF
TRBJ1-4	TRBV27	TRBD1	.	TGTGCCAGCAGTTCCGATTCAGGGGGGACTGAAAAACTGTTTTTT	CASSSDSGGTEKLFF
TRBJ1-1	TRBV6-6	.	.	TGTGCCAGCAGGGAGGGGTTCACTGAAGCTTTCTTT	CASREGFTEAFF
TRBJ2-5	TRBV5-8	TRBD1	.	TGTGCCAGCAGCTTGGGACAGGGGGTCCAAGAGACCCAGTACTTC	CASSLGQGVQETQYF
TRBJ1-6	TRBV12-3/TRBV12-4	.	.	TGTGCCAGCAGTTTACAGAATTCACCCCTCCACTTT	CASSLQNSPLHF
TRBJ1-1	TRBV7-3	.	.	TGTGCCAGCAGCTTAGGGGGGGCAGCTGAAGCTTTCTTT	CASSLGGAAEAFF
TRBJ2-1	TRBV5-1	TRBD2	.	TGCGCCAGCAGCTTGATGACTAGCGGGGACAACAATGAGCAGTTCTTC	CASSLMTSGDNNEQFF
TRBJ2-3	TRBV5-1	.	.	TGCGCCAGCAGCGGGAGTTCTTGGGGAGATACGCAGTATTTT	CASSGSSWGDTQYF
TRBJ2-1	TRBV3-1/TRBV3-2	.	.	TGTGCCAGCAGCCAAACAAGAAGTGAGCAGTTCTTC	CASSQTRSEQFF
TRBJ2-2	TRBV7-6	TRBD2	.	TGTGCCAGCAGCTTAGAAGCGGGAGTTACCGGGGAGCTGTTTTTT	CASSLEAGVTGELFF
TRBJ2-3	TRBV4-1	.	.	TGCGCCAGCAGCCAAGTCGGTCGCACCACCTCACCTCCGCAGTATTTT	CASSQVGRTTSPPQYF
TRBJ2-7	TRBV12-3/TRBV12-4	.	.	TGTGCCAGCAGCCCGTTTTCCACTTACGAGCAGTACTTC	CASSPFSTYEQYF
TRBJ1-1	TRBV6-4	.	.	TGTGCCAGCAGAGAACAGGAAGAGAACACTGAAGCTTTCTTT	CASREQEENTEAFF
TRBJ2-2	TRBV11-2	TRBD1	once	TGTGCCAGCAGCTTAGTGGACAGGGCGGGGACCGGGGAGCTGTTTTTT	CASSLVDRAGTGELFF
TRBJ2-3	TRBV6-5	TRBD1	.	TGTGCCAGCAGGGGACAGGGGGAGGATACGCAGTATTTT	CASRGQGEDTQYF
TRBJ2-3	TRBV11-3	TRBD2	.	TGTGCCAGCAGCCCAAGCGGGGGGCACACAGATACGCAGTATTTT	CASSPSGGHTDTQYF
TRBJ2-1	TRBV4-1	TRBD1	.	TGCGCCAGCAGCCAAGATCCTAAGACAGGGGGCTGGAATGAGCAGTTCTTC	CASSQDPKTGGWNEQFF
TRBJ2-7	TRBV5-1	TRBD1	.	TGCGCCAGCAGCTTGGGGGACAGGTTGGACGAGCAGTACTTC	CASSLGDRLDEQYF
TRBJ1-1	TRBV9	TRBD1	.	TGTGCCAGCAGCCCCCGGACAGGTGGTTATGAAGCTTTCTTT	CASSPRTGGYEAFF
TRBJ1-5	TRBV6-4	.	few	TGTGCCAGCAGTCCCAGGGGCAATGGTCAGCCCCAGCATTTT	CASSPRGNGQPQHF
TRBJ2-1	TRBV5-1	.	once	TGCGCCAGCAGCTCCAGTTCAGGGGTTTTCGATGAGCAGTTCTTC	CASSSSSGVFDEQFF
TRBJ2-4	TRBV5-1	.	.	TGCGCCAGCAGCTTGGGGTCAGGTCCGCCCATTCAGTACTTC	CASSLGSGPPIQYF
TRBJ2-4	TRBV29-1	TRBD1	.	TGCAGCGTTCAACAGGGGGCGAACATTCAGTACTTC	CSVQQGANIQYF
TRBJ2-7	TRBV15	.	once	TGTGCCACCAGCAGATCCACGGGGTGGCAGTACTTC	CATSRSTGWQYF